This T cell receptor (beta chain) was identified during a study of T-cell memory formation after mild COVID-19. Findings of the study overall: Researchers found some responding clones in pre-infection memory, a sign that cross-reactive memory joined.

MiXCR, applied by TCRdb to the 5' RACE reads, yields one record per CDR3 protein. This sample carries hundreds of thousands of distinct CDR3 sequences, around a sixth of them seen once, and the ten largest clones take 10% to 15%. Germline-derived CDR1 and CDR2 are SGHRS and YFSETQ. The CDR3 loop spans 15 amino acids. V dropped 0 bases and J dropped 5 bases, with 12 bases sitting between them. Comments on this clonotype: The antigen is not known.

The rearrangement uses TRBV5-1 and TRBJ2-1; D call uncertain. The specimen sequenced was PBMCs or a T cell subset sorted from them (not recorded which). This receptor was identified in an adult woman who had mild COVID-19 (a few samples of this study predate the infection). Cell type and time point are not known. The CDR3 loop reads CASSLVSGFHNEQFF. The CDR3 DNA sequence: TGCGCCAGCAGCTTGGTCTCTGGATTCCACAATGAGCAGTTCTTC.